These T cell receptor beta chains were read from a single sample in a study of PD-L1 blockade in urothelial cancer. This table comes from immunoSEQ multiplex PCR, and its TCRdb copy is limited to in-frame clones, with some not included. This sample carries 35,000 to 40,000 clones, roughly four fifths of them seen once, and the ten largest clones take under 8%. The source material was PBMCs, sampled around atezolizumab (anti-PD-L1) treatment. The receptor source for this set is a man in his 60s with urothelial cancer. CDR3s include the opening cysteine and the closing phenylalanine or tryptophan.

15,TRBV5-1,CASSLVGEMNTEAFF
16,TRBV19,CASSSPGRGRPYEQYF
13,TRBV2,CASSGLNGNTIYF
14,TRBV5-1,CASSSGSHLDGRDF
11,TRBV20-1,CRGDSNTEAFF
15,TRBV6-1,CASSEGPELNTEAFF
15,TRBV5-1,CASSLQGDNTDTQYF
15,TRBV7-2,CASSQGHYSGNTIYF
15,TRBV5-6,CASSPYREYNEKLFF
16,TRBV28,CASSSSRAPSGNTIYF
16,TRBV5-6,CASSSTRGTTPYEQYF
15,TRBV19,CASSIWTGGTGELFF
12,TRBV2,CASSTAPGPLHF
18,TRBV15,CATSPGTWPLENTGELFF
13,TRBV19,CASSQGSWGEAFF
17,TRBV7-9,CASSFPAVGLIKETQYF
12,TRBV2,CASTTGIDEQFF
15,TRBV6-1,CASSEEQGRNTEAFF
14,TRBV2,CASSAVGADQPQHF
17,TRBV19,CASSIEGGTGSMVTQYF
13,TRBV19,CASSIRDAETQYF
15,TRBV2,CASSDRGGPKDTQYF
14,TRBV5-1,CASSLGTLNSPLHF
10,TRBV23-1,CASAYEKQYF
11,TRBV2,CASSVDQPQHF
15,TRBV4-1,CASSPQSNSNQPQHF